This T cell receptor beta chain was identified in a study of cytomegalovirus exposure and HLA in healthy donors. The study, taken as a whole, reports: TCR beta V- and J-gene trimming was later associated with a missense DCLRE1C variant. Sequence variants that were highly shared formed a cluster that was likely a sequencing artifact.

With 60 Vbeta and 13 Jbeta primers, the PCR was carried out. Data came from immunoSEQ multiplex PCR; TCRdb stores just in-frame clones and leaves some out. Among some 100,000 clones, 70% to 80% were seen once, and the ten largest hold around 5%. Comments on this clone: Its cognate antigen is unknown.

Germline lookup yields CDR1 MNHNY and CDR2 SVGAGI (reference sequence). The CDR3 is 15 amino acids. The J segment lost 4 bases and the V segment lost 5 bases, leaving 6 bases of the junction unmatched. This sequence was found in a woman younger than 30 in good health and CMV-seropositive. The V and J genes are TRBV6-6 and TRBJ2-1, with 9 nucleotides matching TRBD1. The sequenced sample consisted of PBMCs. The CDR3 here is CASSDRDRDYNEQFF. The CDR3 bases are TGTGCCAGCAGTGACCGGGACAGGGATTACAATGAGCAGTTCTTC.